This TCR beta chain was documented in a study of shared clonotypes between healthy human individuals (dated by TCRdb to about 2020). Regarding the complete study: A few men and two women, aged 18 to 49 years, made up the cohort. For each donor, CD4 naive and CD4 memory were each given three plates, CD8 naive was given two plates, and CD8 memory was given one plate. To estimate repertoire size and how much clonotypes are shared between individuals, the study performed deep sequencing of blood TCR repertoires from roughly five healthy adults. Libraries were prepared and TCR repertoires were sequenced by different laboratories using diverse techniques, in order to increase sequencing depth and limit assay-specific biases. Between about 0.8 and 9 billion PBMCs per donor were obtained by leukapheresis.

Concerning this clone itself: This clone's antigen is unknown. There are no base qualities to consult, and no much larger clone falls within one base. The sample has other DNA sequences that encode this CDR3 too.

Using the deep immunoSEQ assay, TCR CDR3 regions were amplified from genomic DNA by multiplex PCR. For each cell subset, the extracted genomic DNA was distributed evenly across all wells of several immunoSEQ 96-well plates, and each plate served as one replicate. Each replicate PCR for sorted subsets received roughly 0.2 ug genomic DNA, equal to about 30,000 T cell genomes. Purified libraries were quantified with a Qubit 3.0 fluorometer, sized on a Bioanalyzer 2100, and re-quantified with the KAPA Library Quantification kit. Each immunoSEQ 96-well plate was sequenced on its own single-read 150-cycle Illumina NextSeq 550 flow cell. For the original study's pipeline: The immunoSEQ output contained only junctional sequences without quality scores, so filtering could not match that applied to full-length reads. To assign V/J genes and CDR3, sequences were annotated against IMGT germline references using PyIR, a Python wrapper for IgBLAST v1.9. Reads were removed for weak V/J assignments (E-value above 1e-6), missing CDR3, stop codons, out-of-frame junctions, or ambiguous translated residues. V3J clonotypes were defined as sequences sharing an identical inferred V gene, J gene, and CDR3 amino acid sequence. Percentage overlap between repertoires was computed as shared unique clonotypes divided by the size of the smaller repertoire. Richness of each repertoire was evaluated using RTK rarefaction, the Chao1 estimator, and Recon v2.1 estimates of unobserved clonotypes. Generation probabilities were computed with OLGA for all TCRbeta clonotypes obtained by the gDNA method from four donors. TCRdb obtained this table from immuneACCESS and retained in-frame rearrangements with V and J assigned. These tables miss some clones; where compared with another copy, unresolved V genes account for less than half of the shortfall, and the remainder is unexplained. That table gives V, J and clone size, and the DNA gave D and trimming. The sample table contains roughly 2,000,000 clones; only one count was recorded for 93% of them. Jointly, the top ten make up about 1.7% of the sample.

For the CD8 naive samples, CD45RO-negative cells were positively selected for CCR7, yielding a CD45RA+CCR7+ population from which TemRA cells were excluded. Healthy HIV-negative adults with no recently reported acute infections or vaccinations were included as donors. Every donor was a Caucasian adult living in Nashville, Tennessee, USA. Blood was obtained by leukapheresis, after which PBMCs were separated by Ficoll-Histopaque density gradient centrifugation and cryopreserved in liquid nitrogen vapor phase. Analytical flow cytometry was used to check the purity and quantity of each magnetically sorted T cell population. Genomic DNA was isolated from each sorted fraction and quantified by UV absorbance on a Nanodrop 2000c. General findings and caveats noted by the study authors: Naive subsets generally had larger estimated clonotype richness than memory subsets did. Only blood was sampled, and tissue TCR repertoires likely differ from those in blood. Compared with non-shared clonotypes, clonotypes shared by all four sorted-subset donors had higher generation probabilities. Across four donors, about 5% of naive CD4, approximately 3.6% of naive CD8, about 2.3% of memory CD4, and roughly 0.41% of memory CD8 clonotypes were shared. Incomplete sequencing was indicated by rarefaction of sorted-subset datasets, despite the large sequencing depth. Pairwise subsampling indicated that sequencing depth was expected to affect the degree of clonotype sharing among donors. Because the study included only a small number of donors, the genetic and exposure-history diversity represented was limited.

The CDR3, cysteine through phenylalanine, is 12 amino acids long. This entry keeps only the CDR3 DNA: 36 bases, framed from base 1. Trimming removed 2 bases from V and 4 bases from J, leaving 6 bases between the germline ends. Per the germline V gene (reference sequence), MNHEY is the CDR1 and SMNVEV is the CDR2. The clonotype originates from a man aged 18 to 30 in good health. Some clones in this sample may be carry-over from other donors' samples. The chain is made from TRBV27 and TRBJ2-7; too little of a D gene remains to name it. The sample consisted of naive CD8+ T cells from PBMCs. The cell subset or site label, as the study defines it: CD45RA+CCR7+. The CDR3 protein: CASSLRGYEQYF. The sequenced DNA is TGTGCCAGCAGTTTAAGAGGTTACGAGCAGTACTTC.